This T cell receptor (beta chain) was observed in a study of identical twins' blood T cells. Looking at the study overall: Around 46 million reads covered six alpha-chain and six beta-chain libraries. Overall study results and limits: Twin similarity might stem from environmental factors, not only genetics. Twins shared more top CDR3 clonotypes than unrelated donors did.

The CDR3 length is 13 residues. V dropped 1 base and J dropped 7 bases, with 7 bases sitting between them. Germline V gives CDR1 SGHVS, CDR2 FNYEAQ. TCR cDNA libraries were made from RNA using a previously described, modified protocol. TCRdb ran MiXCR on the 5' RACE reads and lists one entry per CDR3 protein. The sample records 350,000 to 400,000 distinct CDR3 sequences, roughly 30% being singletons. Concerning this clonotype itself: Its antigen remains unidentified.

The sequence derives from a woman aged 18 to 55 in good health. The sample was PBMCs. The chain recombines TRBV7-6 with TRBJ2-2, with a possible D match to TRBD1 (6 bases). CDR3: CASSLGRGGELFF. The CDR3, as DNA: TGTGCCAGCAGCTTAGGCAGGGGCGGGGAGCTGTTTTTT.